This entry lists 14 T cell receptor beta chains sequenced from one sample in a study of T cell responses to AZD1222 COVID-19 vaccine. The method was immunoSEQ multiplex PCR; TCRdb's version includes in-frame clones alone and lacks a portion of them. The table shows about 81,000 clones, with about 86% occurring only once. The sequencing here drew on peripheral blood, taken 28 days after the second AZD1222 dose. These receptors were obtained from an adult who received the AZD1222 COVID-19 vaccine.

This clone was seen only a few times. This chain's CDR3 is CASSKSRGWYGYTF. In nucleotides, the CDR3 is TGTGCCAGCAGCAAAAGCAGGGGCTGGTATGGCTACACCTTC. V usage is TRBV21-1 and J usage is TRBJ1-2; TRBD1, the table's D call, was not compared with the DNA. TRBV21-1 is flagged as a pseudogene. This CDR3 is built from 14 residues.

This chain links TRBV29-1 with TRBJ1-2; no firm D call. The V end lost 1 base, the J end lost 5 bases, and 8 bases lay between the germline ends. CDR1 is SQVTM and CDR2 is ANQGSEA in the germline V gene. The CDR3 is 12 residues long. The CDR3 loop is CSVEALAYGYTF. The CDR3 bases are TGCAGCGTTGAAGCGTTGGCTTATGGCTACACCTTC.

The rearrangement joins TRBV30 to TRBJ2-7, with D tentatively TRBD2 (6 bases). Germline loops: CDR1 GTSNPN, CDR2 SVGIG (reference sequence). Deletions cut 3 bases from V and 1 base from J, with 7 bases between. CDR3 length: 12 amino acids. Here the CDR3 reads CAWRAGSYEQYF. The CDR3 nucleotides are TGTGCCTGGAGGGCGGGGTCCTACGAGCAGTACTTC. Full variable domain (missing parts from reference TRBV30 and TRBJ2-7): SQTIHQWPATLVQPVGSPLSLECTVEGTSNPNLYWYRQAAGRGLQLLFYSVGIGQISSEVPQNLSASRPQDRQFILSSKKLLLSDSGFYLCAWRAGSYEQYFGPGTRLTVT.

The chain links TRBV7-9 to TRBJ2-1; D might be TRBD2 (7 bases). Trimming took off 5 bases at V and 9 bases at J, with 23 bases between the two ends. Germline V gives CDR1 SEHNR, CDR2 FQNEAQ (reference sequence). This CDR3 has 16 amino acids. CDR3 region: CASSPLRGGGVREQFF. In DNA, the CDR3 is TGTGCCAGCAGCCCTCTCCGGGGCGGGGGCGTCCGTGAGCAGTTCTTC.

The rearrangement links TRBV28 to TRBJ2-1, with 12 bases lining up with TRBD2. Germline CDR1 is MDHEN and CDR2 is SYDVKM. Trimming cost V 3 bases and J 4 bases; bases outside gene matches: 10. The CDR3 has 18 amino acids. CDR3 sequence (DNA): TGTGCCAGCAGTTTCTGGACTAGCGGGACCTCATCTTACAATGAGCAGTTCTTC. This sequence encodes CASSFWTSGTSSYNEQFF.

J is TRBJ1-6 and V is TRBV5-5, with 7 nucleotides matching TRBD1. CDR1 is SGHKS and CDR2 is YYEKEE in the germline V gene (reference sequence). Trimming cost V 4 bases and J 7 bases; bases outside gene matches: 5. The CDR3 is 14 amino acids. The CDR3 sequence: CASSPGTENSPLHF. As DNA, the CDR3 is TGTGCCAGCAGCCCTGGGACAGAGAATTCACCCCTCCACTTT.

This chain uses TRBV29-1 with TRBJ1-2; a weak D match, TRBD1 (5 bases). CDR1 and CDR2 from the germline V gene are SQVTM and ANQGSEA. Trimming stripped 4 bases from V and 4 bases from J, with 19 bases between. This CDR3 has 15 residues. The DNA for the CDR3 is TGCAGCGTTGGTGCTGAACAGGCCTTTTCCTATGGCTACACCTTC. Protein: CSVGAEQAFSYGYTF.

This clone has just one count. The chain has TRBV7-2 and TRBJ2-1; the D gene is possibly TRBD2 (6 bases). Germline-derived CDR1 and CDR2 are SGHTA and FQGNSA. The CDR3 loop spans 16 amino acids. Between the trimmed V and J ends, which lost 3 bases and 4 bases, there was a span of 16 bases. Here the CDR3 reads CASSFEVGGGYNEQFF. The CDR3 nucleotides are TGTGCCAGCAGCTTCGAAGTAGGCGGAGGGTACAATGAGCAGTTCTTC.

This chain's CDR3 is CASSQVCRLAGSNTGELFF. CDR3 sequence (DNA): TGTGCCAGCAGCCAAGTATGCCGACTAGCGGGATCGAACACCGGGGAGCTGTTTTTT. The chain carries TRBV3-1 (or the pseudogene TRBV3-2) and TRBJ2-2; 11 nucleotides line up with TRBD2. CDR1 and CDR2 (germline): LGHDT, YNNKEL (reference sequence). The V gene end was trimmed by 1 base and the J gene end by 0 bases; junction bases not matched to a gene: 7. The CDR3 is made up of 19 amino acids.

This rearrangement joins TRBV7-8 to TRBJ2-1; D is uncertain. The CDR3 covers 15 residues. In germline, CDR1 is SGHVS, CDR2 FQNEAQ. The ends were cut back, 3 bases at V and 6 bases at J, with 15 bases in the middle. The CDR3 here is CASSFFRLVGNEQFF. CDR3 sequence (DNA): TGTGCCAGCAGCTTTTTTCGATTAGTGGGCAATGAGCAGTTCTTC. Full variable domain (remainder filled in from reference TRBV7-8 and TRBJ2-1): GAGVSQSPRYKVAKRGQDVALRCDPISGHVSLFWYQQALGQGPEFLTYFQNEAQLDKSGLPSDRFFAERPEGSVSTLKIQRTQQEDSAVYLCASSFFRLVGNEQFFGPGTRLTVL.

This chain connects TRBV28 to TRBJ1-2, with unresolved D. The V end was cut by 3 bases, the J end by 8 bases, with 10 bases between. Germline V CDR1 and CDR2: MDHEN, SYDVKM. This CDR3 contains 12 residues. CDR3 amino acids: CASSLGPRGYTF. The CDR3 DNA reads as TGTGCCAGCAGTTTGGGTCCCAGGGGCTACACCTTC.

CDR3: CASSSQGVNSPLHF. DNA for the CDR3: TGTGCCAGCAGCTCCCAGGGGGTAAATTCACCCCTCCACTTT. The V call is TRBV7-9, the J call TRBJ1-6, with 7 bases aligning to TRBD1. The CDR3 is 14 amino acids. Germline CDR1 SEHNR, CDR2 FQNEAQ (reference sequence). Germline trimming cut 4 bases from V and 7 bases from J; bases unmatched to any gene: 4.

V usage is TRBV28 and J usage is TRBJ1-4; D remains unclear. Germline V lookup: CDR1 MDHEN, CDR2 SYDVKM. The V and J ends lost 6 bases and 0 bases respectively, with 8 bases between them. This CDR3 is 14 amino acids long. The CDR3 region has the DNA TGTGCCAGCAGGACAACAGCAACTAATGAAAAACTGTTTTTT. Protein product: CASRTTATNEKLFF.

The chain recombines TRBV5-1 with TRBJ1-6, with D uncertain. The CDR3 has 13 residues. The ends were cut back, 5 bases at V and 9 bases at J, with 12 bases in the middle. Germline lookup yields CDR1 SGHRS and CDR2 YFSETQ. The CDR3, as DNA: TGCGCCAGCAGTCCCCCGGAAAGTTCACCCCTCCACTTT. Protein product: CASSPPESSPLHF.